A single sample is the source of the 16 T cell receptor beta chains below, sequenced in a study of blood T cell repertoires in COVID-19. Assay used: immunoSEQ multiplex PCR; TCRdb lists only in-frame clones, some missing. The repertoire consists of fewer than 200,000 clones, with approximately 90% occurring once and the leading ten covering approximately 23%. Sequencing used PBMCs or T cells enriched from blood (not recorded which). The source of these receptors is a woman between 35 and 50 years old in a cohort exposed to, infected with or recovered from COVID-19 (not recorded which).

The chain recombines TRBV13 with TRBJ1-2; TRBD1 matches at 9 bases. V trimming: 2 bases; J trimming: 8 bases; junction bases outside the gene matches: 6. There are 14 residues in the CDR3. Germline values: CDR1 PRHDT, CDR2 FYEKMQ (reference sequence). The CDR3 here is CASSLYRDREGYTF. DNA for the CDR3: TGTGCCAGCAGCTTATATCGGGACAGGGAGGGCTACACCTTC.

The J gene is TRBJ2-7, the V gene TRBV5-1; no definite D call. In germline, CDR1 is SGHRS, CDR2 YFSETQ. Trimming pared 7 bases from V and 4 bases from J, leaving 9 bases between. The CDR3 is 11 residues long. The DNA for the CDR3 is TGCGCCAGCTCTGGAGCATACGAGCAGTACTTC. Encoded protein: CASSGAYEQYF.

The gene calls are TRBV9 and TRBJ2-3, with TRBD2 matching over 7 bases. Germline lookup yields CDR1 SGDLS and CDR2 YYNGEE. The CDR3 totals 15 residues. Germline trimming cut 0 bases from V and 8 bases from J; bases unmatched to any gene: 9. This CDR3 is CASSVEGSGPVTQYF. The CDR3 DNA is TGTGCCAGCAGCGTAGAGGGTAGCGGGCCAGTTACGCAGTATTTT.

The rearrangement links TRBV5-1 to TRBJ1-1; D gene unclear. V was pared by 4 bases and J by 0 bases, with 16 bases between. CDR1 and CDR2 (germline): SGHRS, YFSETQ. CDR3 length: 16 residues. The CDR3 here is CASSVDGWVVNTEAFF. The CDR3 DNA follows: TGCGCCAGCAGCGTGGACGGGTGGGTGGTGAACACTGAAGCTTTCTTT.

This rearrangement joins TRBV19 to TRBJ2-7, with TRBD2 matching 9 bases. Germline V gene sequence: CDR1 LNHDA, CDR2 SQIVND (reference sequence). The CDR3 extends over 14 amino acids. The J segment lost 4 bases and the V segment lost 3 bases, leaving 4 bases of the junction unmatched. The CDR3 reads CASSIGGRGYEQYF. CDR3 DNA sequence: TGTGCCAGTAGTATTGGCGGGAGGGGGTACGAGCAGTACTTC. The whole variable domain, remainder taken from reference TRBV19 and TRBJ2-7, is DGGITQSPKYLFRKEGQNVTLSCEQNLNHDAMYWYRQDPGQGLRLIYYSQIVNDFQKGDIAEGYSVSREKKESFPLTVTSAQKNPTAFYLCASSIGGRGYEQYFGPGTRLTVT.

The chain couples TRBV7-2 to TRBJ2-7; 10 bases are shared with TRBD2. Germline V gene lookup returns CDR1 SGHTA and CDR2 FQGNSA. The junction had 5 bases not matched to a gene; V was cut back by 6 bases and J by 0 bases. The CDR3 runs to 15 residues. The CDR3 region has the DNA TGTGCCAGCAGTCATACTAGCGGGGTCTCCTACGAGCAGTACTTC. It translates to CASSHTSGVSYEQYF.

The chain joins TRBV4-1 to TRBJ1-5; D unresolved. The CDR3 is 14 amino acids. The germline V gene has CDR1 MGHRA and CDR2 YSYEKL. Trimming removed 4 bases at V and 1 base at J, with 8 bases between. This CDR3 is CASSPGLSNQPQHF. As DNA, the CDR3 is TGCGCCAGCAGCCCTGGACTAAGCAATCAGCCCCAGCATTTT.

The chain carries TRBV7-9 and TRBJ2-5; the D gene is possibly TRBD2 (6 bases). Between the trimmed V and J ends, which lost 0 bases and 3 bases, there was a span of 14 bases. CDR1 SEHNR and CDR2 FQNEAQ come from the germline V gene (reference sequence). The CDR3 loop spans 16 amino acids. The CDR3 DNA sequence: TGTGCCAGCAGCTTAGCGCGGGGAAGGGAGAAAGAGACCCAGTACTTC. It translates to CASSLARGREKETQYF.

The chain employs TRBV30 and TRBJ1-2; the D is unclear. Looked up from germline, CDR1 is GTSNPN and CDR2 is SVGIG (reference sequence). Trimming pared 0 bases from V and 0 bases from J, leaving 8 bases between. The CDR3 is 14 amino acids. This CDR3 is CAWSVGRTNYGYTF. Here the CDR3 DNA reads TGTGCCTGGAGTGTTGGGAGAACTAACTATGGCTACACCTTC.

This clone was found once. J is TRBJ1-6 and V is TRBV10-3; 8 bases align to TRBD1. The V segment lost 6 bases and the J segment 8 bases; nucleotides outside the gene matches: 6. The CDR3 sequence is 14 residues long. Germline V lookup: CDR1 ENHRY, CDR2 SYGVKD. Here the CDR3 reads CAISRTGRDSPLHF. The CDR3 DNA reads as TGTGCCATCAGCAGGACAGGGAGAGATTCACCCCTCCACTTT.

This clone was counted a single time. The chain has TRBV7-9 and TRBJ1-1, with 8 bases identical to TRBD1. CDR3 length: 16 amino acids. With V trimmed by 1 base and J by 3 bases, 7 bases remained unmatched. CDR1 and CDR2 from the germline V gene are SEHNR and FQNEAQ (reference sequence). CDR3 sequence (DNA): TGTGCCAGCAGCTTAGGATTCAGGGGGCAGGACACTGAAGCTTTCTTT. It is translated as CASSLGFRGQDTEAFF.

This clone has a single count. CDR3 coding DNA: TGTGCCAGTAGTAGCGGGACAGCGACTAGCACAGATACGCAGTATTTT. It encodes CASSSGTATSTDTQYF. This sequence joins TRBV19 and TRBJ2-3, with D possibly TRBD1 on 7 matching bases. Germline CDR1 and CDR2: LNHDA and SQIVND (reference sequence). V was clipped by 4 bases and J by 0 bases, with 14 bases between them. This CDR3 comprises 16 residues. Drawing the rest from reference TRBV19 and TRBJ2-3, the complete variable domain is DGGITQSPKYLFRKEGQNVTLSCEQNLNHDAMYWYRQDPGQGLRLIYYSQIVNDFQKGDIAEGYSVSREKKESFPLTVTSAQKNPTAFYLCASSSGTATSTDTQYFGPGTRLTVL.

The gene calls are TRBV12-5 and TRBJ1-4, with TRBD1 matching over 8 bases. This CDR3 spans 15 amino acids. In germline, CDR1 is LGHNT, CDR2 FRNRAP. J lost 4 bases, V lost 7 bases, and 8 bases had no gene match. The CDR3 is CASAETGGRNEKLFF. The CDR3 DNA reads TGTGCTAGTGCTGAAACAGGGGGACGTAATGAAAAACTGTTTTTT.

This chain uses TRBV25-1 with TRBJ1-2; 9 positions match TRBD1. This CDR3 is 18 amino acids long. V shed 6 bases, J shed 3 bases, and the junction held 17 bases outside the gene matches. Germline CDR1 reads MGHDK; CDR2 reads SYGVNS. DNA for the CDR3: TGTGCCAGCAGAGGTCCCGCCCCGGGACAGGGAGGGGACTATGGCTACACCTTC. This sequence encodes CASRGPAPGQGGDYGYTF.

This clone appeared a few times. The chain joins TRBV6-2 or TRBV6-3 to TRBJ2-5, with TRBD1 identical over 7 bases. V dropped 3 bases and J dropped 3; count of bases not matched to a gene: 13. Germline CDR1 reads MNHEY; CDR2 reads SVGEGT. CDR3 length equals 17 residues. The CDR3 DNA reads as TGTGCCAGCAGTTATGGATCGGGGCAGGGGGTAGAAGAGACCCAGTACTTC. This encodes CASSYGSGQGVEETQYF.

The J gene is TRBJ2-7, the V gene TRBV5-6, with a weak D call TRBD2 (5 bases). CDR3 size: 13 residues. V was shortened by 4 bases and J by 1 base, with 9 bases between the two germline ends. Per germline, CDR1 SGHDT and CDR2 YYEEEE. As DNA, the CDR3 is TGTGCCAGCAGCCGAGGGCGGTCCTACGAGCAGTACTTC. The encoded protein is CASSRGRSYEQYF.